The clone carrying this T cell receptor beta chain showed up just once. At one end the junction does not follow the germline gene, possibly because of a read error. This sample stems from a study of shared clonotypes between healthy human individuals. The germline CDR1 and CDR2 sequences are MNHNS and SASEGT. CDR3 length: 12 residues. The table came from immunoSEQ multiplex PCR; TCRdb's copy has only in-frame clones and leaves some out. The table shows approximately 2.3 million clones, with roughly 93% occurring only once. Sequences were obtained from naive CD4+ T cells from PBMCs. Subset given: CD45RA+ positively selected. The chain couples TRBV6-1 to TRBJ2-5, with D possibly TRBD1 on 6 matching bases. The sequence came from a young man in good health. Some clones in this sample may be carry-over from other donors' samples. CDR3 residues: CASSEVEGSGDF. CDR3 DNA sequence: TGTGCCAGCAGTGAAGTTGAGGGCTCAGGGGACTTC.